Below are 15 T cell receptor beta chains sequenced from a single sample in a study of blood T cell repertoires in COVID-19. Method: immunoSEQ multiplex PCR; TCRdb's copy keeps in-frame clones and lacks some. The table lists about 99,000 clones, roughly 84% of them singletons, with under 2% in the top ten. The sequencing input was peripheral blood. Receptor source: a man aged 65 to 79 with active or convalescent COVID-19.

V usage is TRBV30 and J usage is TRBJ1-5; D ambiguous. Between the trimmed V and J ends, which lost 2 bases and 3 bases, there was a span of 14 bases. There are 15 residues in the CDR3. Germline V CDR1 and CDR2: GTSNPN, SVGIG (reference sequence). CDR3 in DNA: TGTGCCTGGAGTCCCGCGGGCGGGTCCAATCAGCCCCAGCATTTT. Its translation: CAWSPAGGSNQPQHF.

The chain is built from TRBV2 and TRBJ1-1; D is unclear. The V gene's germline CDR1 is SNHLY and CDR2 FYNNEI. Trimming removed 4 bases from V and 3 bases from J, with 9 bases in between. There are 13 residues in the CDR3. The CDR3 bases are TGTGCCAGCAGTGGAGTGGTGGACACTGAAGCTTTCTTT. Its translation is CASSGVVDTEAFF.

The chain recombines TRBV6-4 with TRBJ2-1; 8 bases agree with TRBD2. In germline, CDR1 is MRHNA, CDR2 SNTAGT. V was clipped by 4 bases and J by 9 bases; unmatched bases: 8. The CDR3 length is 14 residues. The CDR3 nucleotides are TGTGCCAGCAGTGCCCAGAGCGGGGGTGGTGAGCAGTTCTTC. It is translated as CASSAQSGGGEQFF.

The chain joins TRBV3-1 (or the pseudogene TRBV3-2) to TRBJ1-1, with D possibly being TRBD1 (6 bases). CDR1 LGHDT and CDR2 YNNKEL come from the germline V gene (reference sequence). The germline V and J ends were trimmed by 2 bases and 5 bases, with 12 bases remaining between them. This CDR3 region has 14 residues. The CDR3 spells CASSQSQDRTEAFF. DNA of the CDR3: TGTGCCAGCAGCCAATCCCAGGACAGAACTGAAGCTTTCTTT.

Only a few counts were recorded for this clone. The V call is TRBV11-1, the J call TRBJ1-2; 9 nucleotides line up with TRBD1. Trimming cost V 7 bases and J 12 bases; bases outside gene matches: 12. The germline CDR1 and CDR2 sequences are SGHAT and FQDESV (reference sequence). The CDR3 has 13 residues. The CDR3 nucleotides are TGTGCCAGCACCGATTTCAGACAGGGGGTGAACACCTTC. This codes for CASTDFRQGVNTF.

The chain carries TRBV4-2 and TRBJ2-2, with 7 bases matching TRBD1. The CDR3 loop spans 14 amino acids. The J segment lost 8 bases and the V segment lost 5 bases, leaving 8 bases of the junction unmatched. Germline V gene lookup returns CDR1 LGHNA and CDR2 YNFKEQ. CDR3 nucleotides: TGTGCCAGCAGCTTTCGACAGGGCGCTGGGGAGCTGTTTTTT. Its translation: CASSFRQGAGELFF.

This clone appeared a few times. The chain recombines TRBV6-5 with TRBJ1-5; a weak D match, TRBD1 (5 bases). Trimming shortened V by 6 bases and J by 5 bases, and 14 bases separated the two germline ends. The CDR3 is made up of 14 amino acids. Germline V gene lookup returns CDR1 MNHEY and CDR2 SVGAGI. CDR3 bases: TGTGCCAGCAGCGGGGCGGGGGACCATCAGCCCCAGCATTTT. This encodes CASSGAGDHQPQHF.

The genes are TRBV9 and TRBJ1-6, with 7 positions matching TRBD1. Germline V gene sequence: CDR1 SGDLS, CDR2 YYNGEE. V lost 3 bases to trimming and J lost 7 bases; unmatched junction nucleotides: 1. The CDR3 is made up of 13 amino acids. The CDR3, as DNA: TGTGCCAGCAGCGGACAGGGAAATTCACCCCTCCACTTT. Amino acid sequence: CASSGQGNSPLHF.

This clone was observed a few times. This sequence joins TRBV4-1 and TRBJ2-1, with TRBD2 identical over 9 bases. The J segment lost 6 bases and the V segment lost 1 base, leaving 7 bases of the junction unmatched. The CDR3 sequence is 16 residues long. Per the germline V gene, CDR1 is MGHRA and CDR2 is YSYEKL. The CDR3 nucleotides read TGCGCCAGCAGCCAAGGTTTGGCGGGGGGGTCCAATGAGCAGTTCTTC. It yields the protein CASSQGLAGGSNEQFF.

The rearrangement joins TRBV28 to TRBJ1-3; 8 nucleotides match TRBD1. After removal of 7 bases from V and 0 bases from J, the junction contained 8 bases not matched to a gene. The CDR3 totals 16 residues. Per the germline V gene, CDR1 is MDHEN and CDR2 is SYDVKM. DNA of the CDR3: TGTGCCAGCACCACAGGGGGATTCCTCTCTGGAAACACCATATATTTT. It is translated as CASTTGGFLSGNTIYF.

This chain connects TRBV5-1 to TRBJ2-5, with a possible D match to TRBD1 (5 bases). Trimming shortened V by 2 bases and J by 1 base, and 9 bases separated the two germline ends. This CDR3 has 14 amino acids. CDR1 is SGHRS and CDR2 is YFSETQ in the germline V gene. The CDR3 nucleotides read TGCGCCAGCAGCTTAGCAGGGATCCAAGAGACCCAGTACTTC. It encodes CASSLAGIQETQYF.

The CDR3 sequence is CASSGRLVGTEYGELFF. For the CDR3, the DNA is TGTGCCAGCAGCGGGCGTCTGGTCGGGACAGAGTACGGGGAGCTGTTTTTT. The chain has TRBV5-6 and TRBJ2-2, with TRBD1 matching over 7 bases. J was trimmed by 7 bases and V by 4 bases; bases with no gene match: 16. Germline lookup yields CDR1 SGHDT and CDR2 YYEEEE. The CDR3 is 17 residues long.

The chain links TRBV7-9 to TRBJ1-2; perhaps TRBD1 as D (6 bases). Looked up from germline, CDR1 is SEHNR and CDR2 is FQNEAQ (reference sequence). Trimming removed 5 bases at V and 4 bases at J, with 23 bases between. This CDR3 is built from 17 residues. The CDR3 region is CASSPAGVQGLTYGYTF. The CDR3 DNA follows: TGTGCCAGCAGCCCAGCGGGGGTACAGGGACTTACCTATGGCTACACCTTC. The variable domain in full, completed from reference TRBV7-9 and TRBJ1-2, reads DTGVSQNPRHKITKRGQNVTFRCDPISEHNRLYWYRQTLGQGPEFLTYFQNEAQLEKSRLLSDRFSAERPKGSFSTLEIQRTEQGDSAMYLCASSPAGVQGLTYGYTFGSGTRLTVV.

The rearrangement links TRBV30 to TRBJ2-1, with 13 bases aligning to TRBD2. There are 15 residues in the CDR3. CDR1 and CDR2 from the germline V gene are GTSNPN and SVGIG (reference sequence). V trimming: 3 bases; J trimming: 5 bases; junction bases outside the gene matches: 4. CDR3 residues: CAWSHGLAGDNEQFF. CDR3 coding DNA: TGTGCCTGGAGCCACGGACTAGCGGGAGACAATGAGCAGTTCTTC.

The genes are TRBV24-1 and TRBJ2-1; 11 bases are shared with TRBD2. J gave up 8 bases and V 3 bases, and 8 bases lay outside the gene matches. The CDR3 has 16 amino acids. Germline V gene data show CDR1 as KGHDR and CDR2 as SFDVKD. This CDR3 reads CATSDRSGGGRDEQFF. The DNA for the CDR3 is TGTGCCACCAGTGATCGTAGCGGGGGGGGGAGAGATGAGCAGTTCTTC.